This entry features one T cell receptor (beta chain) sequence. The sample originates from a study of blood T cells in healthy people across ages. Alongside a J-beta primer mix, a sample-barcoded 5' primer served in a second PCR lasting about 6 to 12 cycles. TCRdb analysed the 5' RACE reads with MiXCR anew, one entry per CDR3 protein. The data show 1.5 million to 1.9 million distinct CDR3 sequences, approximately 43% seen once. This receptor was obtained from a woman aged 18-35 years in good health. The sequencing input was blood.

The CDR3 nucleotides read TGTGCCAGCAGTTTTCGGGGGCCACAGGGCACTGAAGCTTTCTTT. This gives the protein CASSFRGPQGTEAFF. The chain is built from TRBV12-3 or TRBV12-4 and TRBJ1-1, with a tentative D call TRBD1 (6 bases). V lost 3 bases to trimming and J lost 4 bases, with 15 bases between them. The CDR3 loop spans 15 amino acids.